The rows below give T cell receptor beta chains drawn from one sample of a study of breast tumors, draining lymph nodes, adjacent tissues. TCRdb redid the calling of the multiplex PCR reads with MiXCR, one entry per CDR3 protein. Of more than 20,000 distinct CDR3 sequences in the sample, roughly 50% were seen once. The specimen sequenced was breast tumor tissue. Every receptor here comes from a female donor with breast cancer. Some clones in this sample may be carry-over from other donors' samples. CDR3s include the opening cysteine and the closing phenylalanine or tryptophan. Each record gives: V gene, D gene, J gene, clone size, CDR3 protein, CDR3 DNA. A D gene is named only where the DNA matches it firmly. Part of the rows lack a size; the others show once, few, many or a class for expanded clones.

TRBV5-1	NA	TRBJ1-5	NA	CASSPRGGNHPQHF	TGCGCCAGCAGCCCCCGGGGAGGCAATCACCCCCAGCATTTC
TRBV19	NA	TRBJ2-5	NA	CASSIVGRLEETQYF	TGTGCCAGTAGTATAGTAGGGCGGCTGGAGGAGACCCAGTACTTC
TRBV2	TRBD2	TRBJ2-3	NA	CASSPTRAGDGTDTQYF	TGTGCCAGCAGTCCCACGAGGGCGGGAGATGGGACAGATACGCAGTATTTT
TRBV6-2/TRBV6-3	TRBD2	TRBJ2-7	NA	CASRNGGAYYEQYF	TGTGCCAGCAGAAACGGGGGGGCCTATTACGAGCAGTACTTC
TRBV15	NA	TRBJ2-2	many	CATSRDHLLAWGTGELFF	TGTGCCACCAGCAGAGACCACCTTCTAGCGTGGGGCACCGGGGAGCTGTTTTTT
TRBV10-3	TRBD2	TRBJ2-7	NA	CAIRRTSGSEQYF	TGTGCCATCAGAAGGACTAGCGGGAGCGAGCAGTACTTC
TRBV20-1	NA	TRBJ2-1	NA	CSALPGGEDHPEQFF	TGCAGTGCCCTGCCTGGCGGAGAAGACCACCCTGAGCAGTTCTTC
TRBV3-2	NA	TRBJ1-2	many	CASSQDGPYGQPTPSNYGYTF	TGTGCCAGCAGCCAAGATGGGCCGTATGGACAGCCGACACCCTCCAACTATGGCTACACCTTC
TRBV4-1	TRBD2	TRBJ2-5	many	CASSQEGAGTSGRGETQYF	TGCGCCAGCAGCCAAGAGGGGGCCGGGACTAGCGGGAGAGGAGAGACCCAGTACTTC
TRBV28	TRBD2	TRBJ2-1	many	CASSSRGAGGSNEQFF	TGTGCCAGCAGTTCCCGAGGGGCGGGGGGATCTAATGAGCAGTTCTTC
TRBV10-2	TRBD1	TRBJ1-1	many	CASSVDRAEAFF	TGCGCCAGCAGTGTCGACAGGGCTGAAGCTTTCTTT
TRBV6-1	TRBD1	TRBJ1-5	many	CASGPSQGGDQPQHF	TGTGCCAGCGGTCCCTCGCAGGGGGGCGATCAGCCCCAGCATTTT
TRBV6-4	TRBD2	TRBJ2-1	NA	CASGAGPAGDNEQFF	TGTGCCAGCGGTGCCGGGCCAGCGGGAGACAATGAGCAGTTCTTC
TRBV20-1	TRBD2	TRBJ2-7	NA	CSARGIASGDPYEQYF	TGCAGTGCTAGAGGGATAGCTAGCGGAGATCCCTACGAGCAGTACTTC
TRBV10-1	TRBD2	TRBJ2-7	many	CASSTGGAGPYEQYF	TGCGCCAGCAGCACGGGGGGAGCGGGACCCTACGAGCAGTACTTC
TRBV9	TRBD2	TRBJ2-1	NA	CASSVSGTSVNNEQFF	TGTGCCAGCAGCGTCTCCGGGACTAGCGTTAACAATGAGCAGTTCTTC
TRBV10-3	NA	TRBJ1-3	NA	CAIRMSSGNTIYF	TGTGCCATTCGAATGAGTTCTGGAAACACCATATATTTT
TRBV20-1	NA	TRBJ1-1	many	CSARTGNTEAFF	TGCAGTGCTAGAACAGGGAACACTGAAGCTTTCTTT
TRBV7-9	TRBD2	TRBJ2-1	NA	CASSLTPGTSSYNEQFF	TGTGCCAGCAGCTTAACACCCGGGACTAGTTCCTACAATGAGCAGTTCTTC
TRBV25-1	TRBD2	TRBJ2-3	NA	CASSGLAGDPDTQYF	TGTGCCAGCAGTGGGCTAGCGGGAGATCCAGATACGCAGTATTTT
TRBV14	NA	TRBJ2-7	NA	CAGSQDYEQCF	TGTGCCGGCAGCCAAGATTACGAGCAGTGCTTC
TRBV6-2/TRBV6-3	TRBD2	TRBJ2-5	many	CASRASGSRKETQYF	TGTGCCAGCAGGGCTAGCGGGAGTCGGAAAGAGACCCAGTACTTC
TRBV6-4	NA	TRBJ1-6	medium-sized	CASSAGDPSNSPLHF	TGTGCCAGCAGTGCCGGGGACCCGTCCAACTCACCCCTCCACTTT
TRBV12-3/TRBV12-4	TRBD2	TRBJ2-7	NA	CASSFGPAGYNEQYF	TGTGCCAGCAGTTTCGGCCCAGCGGGGTACAACGAGCAGTACTTC
TRBV28	NA	TRBJ2-1	many	CASRQGRNEQFF	TGTGCCAGCAGGCAGGGTAGGAATGAGCAGTTCTTC
TRBV5-5	TRBD2	TRBJ2-3	few	CASNVAGGTDTQYF	TGTGCCAGCAACGTAGCGGGAGGGACAGATACGCAGTATTTT
TRBV7-9	TRBD2	TRBJ2-1	NA	CASSYGTSGNNEQFF	TGTGCCAGCAGCTACGGGACTAGCGGTAACAATGAGCAGTTCTTC
TRBV5-6	TRBD2	TRBJ2-2	few	CASSPGTSLGYGELFF	TGTGCCAGCAGTCCCGGGACTAGTTTAGGGTACGGGGAGCTGTTTTTT
TRBV5-1	TRBD2	TRBJ2-1	medium-sized	CASSIGKGLDMVF	TGCGCCAGCAGCATCGGCAAGGGACTAGACATGGTCTTC
TRBV30	TRBD1	TRBJ1-2	many	CAWSLQGNYGYTF	TGTGCCTGGAGTCTACAGGGGAACTATGGCTACACCTTC
TRBV5-1	NA	TRBJ1-4	many	CASSLVGVNEKLFF	TGCGCCAGCAGCTTGGTAGGAGTTAATGAAAAACTGTTTTTT